This entry lists 22 T cell receptor beta chains sequenced from one sample in a study of blood T cells in healthy people across ages (dated by TCRdb to between 2015 and 2016). Libraries were prepared through 5' RACE. TCRdb names Illumina HiSeq 2500 as the instrument used. A second PCR of roughly 6 to 11 cycles was run with a J-beta primer mix and a sample-barcoded 5' primer. The public reads were run again by TCRdb, first through fastp at Q25 and then through MiXCR, and only productive beta chains were kept. One record per CDR3 amino acid sequence lists the most common genes and DNA. This sample has more than 750,000 distinct CDR3 sequences in its table, and 29% of those were observed once. The ten largest clones add up to about a tenth of the sample. These data are also associated with another study on T cells of mothers and their children.

The sequencing input was blood. These receptors all stem from a woman aged 40 to 49 in good health.

This clonotype was seen more than once but under ten times. V and J are TRBV4-1 and TRBJ1-6, with D uncertain. CDR1 MGHRA and CDR2 YSYEKL come from the germline V gene. The V gene lost 2 bases and the J gene lost 10 bases, with 9 bases spanning the gap. The CDR3 sequence is 13 residues long. The CDR3 spells CASSQFSVSPLHF. The CDR3 DNA reads TGCGCCAGCAGCCAATTCTCAGTATCACCCCTCCACTTT.

The chain links TRBV7-2 to TRBJ1-4; TRBD1 is a possible D gene (5 bases). In germline, CDR1 is SGHTA, CDR2 FQGNSA. Trimming stripped 5 bases from V and 1 base from J, with 8 bases between. This CDR3 comprises 14 residues. The CDR3 here is CASSTRETNEKLFF. The CDR3, as DNA: TGTGCCAGCAGCACCAGGGAAACTAATGAAAAACTGTTTTTT.

This clonotype was counted only a few times. The CDR3 sequence: CAATPNSYEQYF. CDR3 DNA sequence: TGTGCCGCCACACCAAACTCCTACGAGCAGTACTTC. The chain couples TRBV14 to TRBJ2-7; D gene ambiguous. The CDR3 is 12 amino acids. Deletions cut 11 bases from V and 0 bases from J, with 11 bases between. CDR1 SGHDN and CDR2 FVKESK come from the germline V gene.

The rearrangement uses TRBV7-2 and TRBJ2-3; no firm D call. The germline V gene has CDR1 SGHTA and CDR2 FQGNSA. The CDR3 is made up of 13 amino acids. V gave up 5 bases and J gave up 5 bases, with 11 bases separating them. Here the CDR3 reads CASSPPSGDTQYF. The DNA of the CDR3 is TGTGCCAGCAGCCCTCCTTCTGGAGATACGCAGTATTTT. Full variable domain (rest looked up from reference TRBV7-2 and TRBJ2-3): GAGVSQSPSNKVTEKGKDVELRCDPISGHTALYWYRQSLGQGLEFLIYFQGNSAPDKSGLPSDRFSAERTGGSVSTLTIQRTQQEDSAVYLCASSPPSGDTQYFGPGTRLTVL.

The V and J genes are TRBV5-1 and TRBJ1-1, with D perhaps matching TRBD1 (6 bases). V was trimmed by 2 bases and J by 10 bases, leaving 12 bases between them. This CDR3 spans 12 amino acids. Per germline, CDR1 SGHRS and CDR2 YFSETQ. The CDR3 DNA sequence: TGCGCCAGCAGCTTTAACAGGGATAGAGCTTTCTTT. It translates to CASSFNRDRAFF.

The chain is built from TRBV20-1 and TRBJ1-5; D not resolved. The CDR3 spans 14 residues. The V and J ends lost 5 bases and 1 base respectively, with 12 bases between them. Germline V gene data show CDR1 as DFQATT and CDR2 as SNEGSKA (reference sequence). In DNA, the CDR3 is TGCAGTGCTGGGAAGGTAGGCAGCAATCAGCCCCAGCATTTT. Protein: CSAGKVGSNQPQHF.

Here the CDR3 reads CASSLGTGLRTDAEYF. CDR3 in DNA: TGTGCCAGCAGTTTAGGAACAGGTTTAAGGACAGATGCGGAGTATTTT. The chain combines TRBV12-3 or TRBV12-4 with TRBJ2-3, with a tentative D call TRBD1 (6 bases). The CDR3 loop spans 16 amino acids. Trimming cost V 1 base and J 13 bases, with 24 bases left between them.

This clonotype has just a few counts. A much larger clone lies a single base off, so this may be a read error. The chain joins TRBV6-5 to TRBJ1-2; TRBD1 matches 7 bases. The CDR3 contains 15 residues. Germline values: CDR1 MNHEY, CDR2 SVGAGI. Trimming removed 5 bases from V and 4 bases from J; junction bases left unmatched: 10. The CDR3 DNA follows: TGTGCCAGCAGTAAAAGGGGGCACAGCCTCTATGGCTACACCTTC. Translation: CASSKRGHSLYGYTF.

This chain joins TRBV3-1 and TRBJ2-3; 9 bases are a match to TRBD1. V was clipped by 5 bases and J by 4 bases; unmatched bases: 10. The CDR3 length is 16 residues. Germline V gives CDR1 LGHDT, CDR2 YNNKEL (reference sequence). CDR3 sequence (DNA): TGTGCCAGCAGCTACCTCGGAGACAGGGGGGCAGATACGCAGTATTTT. Translated: CASSYLGDRGADTQYF.

The CDR3 loop reads CSARAEGGGYTF. CDR3 nucleotide sequence: TGCAGTGCTAGAGCAGAAGGGGGTGGCTACACCTTC. The chain uses TRBV20-1 and TRBJ1-2, with D possibly matching TRBD1 (6 bases). This CDR3 region has 12 residues. In germline, CDR1 is DFQATT, CDR2 SNEGSKA (reference sequence). The ends were cut back, 1 base at V and 7 bases at J, with 10 bases in the middle.

This clonotype was counted a few times. This sequence joins TRBV28 and TRBJ2-6, with 8 nucleotides matching TRBD1. Germline V gives CDR1 MDHEN, CDR2 SYDVKM. This CDR3 spans 16 amino acids. The J segment lost 0 bases and the V segment lost 6 bases, leaving 4 bases of the junction unmatched. The CDR3 reads CASSGDRHSGANVLTF. In DNA form, the CDR3 reads TGTGCCAGCAGCGGGGACAGGCACTCTGGGGCCAACGTCCTGACTTTC.

As regards this clonotype: Being one base from a much bigger clone, this may be a read error. The V and J genes are TRBV4-1 and TRBJ1-4; D is ambiguous. Germline CDR1 is MGHRA and CDR2 is YSYEKL. CDR3 size: 17 residues. The CDR3 loop reads CASSRSGLGAHSEKRFF. CDR3 nucleotide sequence: TGCGCCAGCAGCCGCTCTGGTCTGGGCGCGCATAGTGAAAAACGGTTTTTT.

This clonotype has a handful of counts. As the CDR3 is not closed by the conserved phenylalanine or tryptophan, this likely results from a read error. The V and J genes are TRBV5-4 and TRBJ1-1, with 12 nucleotides matching TRBD1. CDR1 and CDR2 (germline): SGHNT, YYREEE (reference sequence). This CDR3 spans 16 amino acids. V lost 2 bases to trimming and J lost 4 bases; unmatched junction nucleotides: 6. Written as DNA, the CDR3 is TGTGCCAGCAGCTTCGGGACAGGGGGCCTAGGCACTGAAGCTTTCGTT. Translation: CASSFGTGGLGTEAFV.

The chain joins TRBV6-1 to TRBJ2-3; 10 bases map to TRBD2. The junction had 10 bases not matched to a gene; V was cut back by 3 bases and J by 4 bases. This CDR3 region has 17 residues. In germline, CDR1 is MNHNS, CDR2 SASEGT. The CDR3 sequence is CASSDTNLAGVADTQYF. In DNA form, the CDR3 reads TGTGCCAGCAGTGACACCAATCTAGCGGGGGTGGCAGATACGCAGTATTTT.

V is TRBV5-6 and J is TRBJ2-2, with 9 bases identical to TRBD1. The V and J ends lost 7 bases and 6 bases, in that order; junction bases with no gene match: 7. Germline V gene lookup returns CDR1 SGHDT and CDR2 YYEEEE. The CDR3 runs to 14 residues. The CDR3 loop is CASRTGVVAGELFF. CDR3 nucleotide sequence: TGTGCCAGCCGGACAGGGGTTGTGGCCGGGGAGCTGTTTTTT.

This clonotype came up a few times. The genes are TRBV4-3 and TRBJ1-6; TRBD1 might be the D (5 bases). Germline CDR1 LGHNA, CDR2 YSLEER. CDR3 length: 17 residues. The V end lost 0 bases, the J end lost 0 bases, and 9 bases lay between the germline ends. CDR3 in DNA: TGCGCCAGCAGCCAAGACCCGGGGGGCTCCTATAATTCACCCCTCCACTTT. The encoded protein is CASSQDPGGSYNSPLHF.

The genes are TRBV20-1 and TRBJ1-1; perhaps TRBD1 as D (6 bases). Germline CDR1 is DFQATT and CDR2 is SNEGSKA (reference sequence). CDR3 length equals 14 residues. V was pared by 0 bases and J by 0 bases, with 8 bases between. The CDR3: CSARDTGMNTEAFF. The CDR3, as DNA: TGCAGTGCTAGAGATACAGGGATGAACACTGAAGCTTTCTTT.

Details on this clonotype: The junction does not match germline at one end; this may be a read error. V gene TRBV5-1 combines with J gene TRBJ2-2; 14 nucleotides agree with TRBD2. The CDR3 loop spans 15 amino acids. CDR1 is SGHRS, CDR2 YFSETQ, per germline. CDR3 bases: TGCGCCAGCAGCTGGACTAGCGGGGGGCCCGGGGAGCGGTTTTTT. It codes for CASSWTSGGPGERFF. Full variable domain (outside the CDR3, taken from reference TRBV5-1 and TRBJ2-2): KAGVTQTPRYLIKTRGQQVTLSCSPISGHRSVSWYQQTPGQGLQFLFEYFSETQRNKGNFPGRFSGRQFSNSRSEMNVSTLELGDSALYLCASSWTSGGPGERFFGEGSRLTVL.

V is TRBV7-2 and J is TRBJ1-5; D may be TRBD1 (6 bases). The CDR3 has 17 amino acids. Trimming shortened V by 5 bases and J by 0 bases, and 17 bases separated the two germline ends. The germline gives CDR1 SGHTA, CDR2 FQGNSA. In nucleotides, the CDR3 is TGTGCCAGCAGCCAAGCCGGGACACCCTATAGCAATCAGCCCCAGCATTTT. Translated: CASSQAGTPYSNQPQHF.

The sample holds a few counts of this clonotype. The J gene is TRBJ1-3, the V gene TRBV4-1; possible D gene TRBD1, 5 bases. This CDR3 is built from 17 residues. Deletions cut 0 bases from V and 2 bases from J, with 14 bases between. Looked up from germline, CDR1 is MGHRA and CDR2 is YSYEKL. Written as DNA, the CDR3 is TGCGCCAGCAGCCAAGATATAATGGGGCCAGCTGGAAACACCATATATTTT. Residues: CASSQDIMGPAGNTIYF.

There are many counts of this clonotype. The chain carries TRBV24-1 and TRBJ2-5; 10 positions match TRBD2. Germline values: CDR1 KGHDR, CDR2 SFDVKD. After removal of 3 bases from V and 3 bases from J, the junction contained 3 bases not matched to a gene. CDR3 length equals 15 residues. The CDR3 region has the DNA TGTGCCACCAGTGATGGCACTAGCGGGGAAGAGACCCAGTACTTC. This translates into CATSDGTSGEETQYF.

V and J are TRBV5-1 and TRBJ2-1; D may correspond to TRBD1 or TRBD2 (5 bases each). Deletions cut 0 bases from V and 7 bases from J, with 14 bases between. Germline assignment: CDR1 SGHRS and CDR2 YFSETQ. The CDR3 spans 15 residues. Here the CDR3 DNA reads TGCGCCAGCAGCTTGGTTCCGGGGCAACGGAATGAGCAGTTCTTC. This gives the protein CASSLVPGQRNEQFF.